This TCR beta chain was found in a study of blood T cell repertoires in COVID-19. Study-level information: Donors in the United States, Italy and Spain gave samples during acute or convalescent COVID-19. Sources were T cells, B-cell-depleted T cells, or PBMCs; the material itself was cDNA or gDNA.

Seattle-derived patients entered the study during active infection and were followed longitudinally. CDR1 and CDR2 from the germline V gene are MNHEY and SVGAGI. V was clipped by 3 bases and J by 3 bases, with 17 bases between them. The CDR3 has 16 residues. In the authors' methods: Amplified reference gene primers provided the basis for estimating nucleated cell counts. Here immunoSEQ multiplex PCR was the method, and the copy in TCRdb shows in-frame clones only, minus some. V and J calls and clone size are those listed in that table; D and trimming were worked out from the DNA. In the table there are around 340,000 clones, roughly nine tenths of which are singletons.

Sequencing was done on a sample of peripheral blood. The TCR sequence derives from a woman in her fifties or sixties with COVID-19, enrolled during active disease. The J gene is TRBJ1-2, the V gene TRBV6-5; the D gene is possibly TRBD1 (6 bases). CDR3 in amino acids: CASSYRDTRSYYGYTF. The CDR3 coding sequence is TGTGCCAGCAGTTATAGGGACACCCGATCATACTATGGCTACACCTTC.